This T cell receptor beta chain originates from a study of cytomegalovirus exposure and HLA in healthy donors. Study-wide context: Falling in the Caucasian-associated ancestry cluster were less than 85% of under 450 genotyped donors. Study results and caveats: Available immune exposure information was restricted to CMV serostatus only.

Regarding this clone: What it binds is not known.

Both 60 Vbeta primers and 13 Jbeta primers went into the PCR. The assay was immunoSEQ multiplex PCR, and TCRdb's table has in-frame clones only and misses some. Among about 140,000 clones, under 90% were seen once, and the ten largest hold roughly 4.8%. Trimming pared 5 bases from V and 10 bases from J, leaving 16 bases between. CDR3 length: 14 residues. The germline V gene encodes CDR1 SGHDT and CDR2 YYEEEE. Specimen: PBMCs. The clonotype originates from a man aged 35-49 years in good health and CMV-seronegative. The rearrangement joins TRBV5-6 to TRBJ1-6; no definite D call. CDR3 nucleotides: TGTGCCAGCAGTCTTTTTGACACGTCGTCACCCCTCCACTTT. Translating gives CASSLFDTSSPLHF.